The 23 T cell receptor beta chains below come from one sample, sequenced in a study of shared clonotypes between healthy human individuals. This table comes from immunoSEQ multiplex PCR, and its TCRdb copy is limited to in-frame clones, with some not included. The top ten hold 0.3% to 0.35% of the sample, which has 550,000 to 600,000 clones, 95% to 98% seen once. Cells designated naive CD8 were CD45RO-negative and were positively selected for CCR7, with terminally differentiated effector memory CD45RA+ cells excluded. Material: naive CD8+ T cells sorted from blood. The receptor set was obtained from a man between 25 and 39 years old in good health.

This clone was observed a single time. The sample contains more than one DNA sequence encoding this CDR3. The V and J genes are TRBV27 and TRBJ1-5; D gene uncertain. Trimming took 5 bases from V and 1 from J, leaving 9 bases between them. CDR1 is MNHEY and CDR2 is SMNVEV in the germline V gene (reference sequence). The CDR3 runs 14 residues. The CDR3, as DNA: TGTGCCAGCAGTCTATGGGGAAGCAATCAGCCCCAGCATTTT. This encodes CASSLWGSNQPQHF.

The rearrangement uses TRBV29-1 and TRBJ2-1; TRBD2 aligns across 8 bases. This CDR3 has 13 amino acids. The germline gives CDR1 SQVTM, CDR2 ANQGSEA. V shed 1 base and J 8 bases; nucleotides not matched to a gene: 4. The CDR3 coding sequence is TGCAGCGTTGAAGGTTTACTAGCGGATGAGCAGTTCTTC. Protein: CSVEGLLADEQFF.

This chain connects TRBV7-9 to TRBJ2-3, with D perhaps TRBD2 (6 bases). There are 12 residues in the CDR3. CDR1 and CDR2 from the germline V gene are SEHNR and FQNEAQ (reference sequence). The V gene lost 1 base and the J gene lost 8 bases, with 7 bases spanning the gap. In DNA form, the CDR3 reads TGTGCCAGCAGCTTAGGGGGAGGTACGCAGTATTTT. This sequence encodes CASSLGGGTQYF.

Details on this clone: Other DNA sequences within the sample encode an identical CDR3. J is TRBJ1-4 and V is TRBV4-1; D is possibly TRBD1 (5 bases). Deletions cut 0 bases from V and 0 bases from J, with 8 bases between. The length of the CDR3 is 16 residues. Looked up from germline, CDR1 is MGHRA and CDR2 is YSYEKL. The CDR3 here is CASSQDPGPTNEKLFF. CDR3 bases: TGCGCCAGCAGCCAAGATCCGGGGCCAACTAATGAAAAACTGTTTTTT.

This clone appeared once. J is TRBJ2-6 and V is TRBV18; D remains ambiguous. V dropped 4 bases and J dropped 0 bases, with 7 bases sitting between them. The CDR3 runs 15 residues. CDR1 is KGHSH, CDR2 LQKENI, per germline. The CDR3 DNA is TGTGCCAGCTCACAAACTGGCTCTGGGGCCAACGTCCTGACTTTC. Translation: CASSQTGSGANVLTF.

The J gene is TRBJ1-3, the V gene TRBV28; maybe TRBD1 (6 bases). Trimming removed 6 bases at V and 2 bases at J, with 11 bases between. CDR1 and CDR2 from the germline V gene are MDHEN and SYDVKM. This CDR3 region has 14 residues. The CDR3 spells CASSLTGTGNTIYF. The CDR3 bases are TGTGCCAGCAGCCTAACAGGGACTGGAAACACCATATATTTT.

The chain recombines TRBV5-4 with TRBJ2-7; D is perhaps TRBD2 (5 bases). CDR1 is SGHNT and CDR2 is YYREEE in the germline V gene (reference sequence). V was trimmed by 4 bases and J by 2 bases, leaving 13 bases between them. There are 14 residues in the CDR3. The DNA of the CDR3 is TGTGCCAGCAGCCCTTCGGGGATCCCCTACGAGCAGTACTTC. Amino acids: CASSPSGIPYEQYF.

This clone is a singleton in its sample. This CDR3 is CASSSIRGPSYEQYF. In nucleotides, the CDR3 is TGTGCCAGCAGCTCCATCCGAGGGCCTTCCTACGAGCAGTACTTC. J is TRBJ2-7 and V is TRBV7-9; D perhaps matches TRBD2 (5 bases). Germline V gene data show CDR1 as SEHNR and CDR2 as FQNEAQ (reference sequence). Trimming removed 4 bases from V and 1 base from J, with 14 bases in between. This CDR3 has 15 residues.

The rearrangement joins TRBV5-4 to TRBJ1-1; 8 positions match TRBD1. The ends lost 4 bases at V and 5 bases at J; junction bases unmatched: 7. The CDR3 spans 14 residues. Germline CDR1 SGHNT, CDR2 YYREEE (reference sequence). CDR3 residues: CASSTTGGGTEAFF. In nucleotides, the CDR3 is TGTGCCAGCAGCACCACAGGGGGGGGTACTGAAGCTTTCTTT. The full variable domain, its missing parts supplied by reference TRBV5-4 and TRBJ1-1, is ETGVTQSPTHLIKTRGQQVTLRCSSQSGHNTVSWYQQALGQGPQFIFQYYREEENGRGNFPPRFSGLQFPNYSSELNVNALELDDSALYLCASSTTGGGTEAFFGQGTRLTVV.

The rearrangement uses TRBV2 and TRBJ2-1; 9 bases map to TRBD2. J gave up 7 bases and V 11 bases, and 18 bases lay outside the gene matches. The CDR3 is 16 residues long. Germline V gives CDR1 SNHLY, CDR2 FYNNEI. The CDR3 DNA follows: TGTGCCGCGTCCGCCCCTACGGCGGGAGGGCCGAATGAGCAGTTCTTC. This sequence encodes CAASAPTAGGPNEQFF.

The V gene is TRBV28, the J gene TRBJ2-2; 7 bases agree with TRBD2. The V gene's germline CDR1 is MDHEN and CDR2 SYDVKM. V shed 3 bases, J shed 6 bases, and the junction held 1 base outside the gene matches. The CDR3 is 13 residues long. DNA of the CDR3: TGTGCCAGCAGTTTTCGGGGGGCCGGGGAGCTGTTTTTT. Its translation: CASSFRGAGELFF. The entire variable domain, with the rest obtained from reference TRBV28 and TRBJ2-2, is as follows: DVKVTQSSRYLVKRTGEKVFLECVQDMDHENMFWYRQDPGLGLRLIYFSYDVKMKEKGDIPEGYSVSREKKERFSLILESASTNQTSMYLCASSFRGAGELFFGEGSRLTVL.

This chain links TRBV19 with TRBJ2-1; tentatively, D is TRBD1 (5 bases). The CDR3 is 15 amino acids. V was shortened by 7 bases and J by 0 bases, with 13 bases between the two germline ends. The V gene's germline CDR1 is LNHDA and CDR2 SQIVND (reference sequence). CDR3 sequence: CASTPLQGSYNEQFF. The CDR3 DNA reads TGTGCCAGTACCCCCCTCCAGGGCTCCTACAATGAGCAGTTCTTC.

The CDR3 spells CASSLSNSYEQYF. CDR3 DNA: TGCGCCAGCAGCTTGTCTAATTCCTACGAGCAGTACTTC. The V gene is TRBV5-1, the J gene TRBJ2-7, with D hard to call. The CDR3 spans 13 residues. Germline CDR1 is SGHRS and CDR2 is YFSETQ. V was pared by 1 base and J by 1 base, with 6 bases between.

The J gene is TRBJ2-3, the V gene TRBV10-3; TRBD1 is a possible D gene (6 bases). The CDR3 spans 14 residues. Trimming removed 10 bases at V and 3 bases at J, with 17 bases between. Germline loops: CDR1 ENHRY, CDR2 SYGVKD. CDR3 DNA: TGTGCCAGCTACTCAGGGGATGTGACAGATACGCAGTATTTT. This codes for CASYSGDVTDTQYF.

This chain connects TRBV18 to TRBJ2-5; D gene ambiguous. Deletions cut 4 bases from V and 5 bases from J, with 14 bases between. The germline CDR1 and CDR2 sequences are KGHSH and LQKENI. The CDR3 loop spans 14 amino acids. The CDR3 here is CASSLYRFGETQYF. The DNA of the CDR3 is TGTGCCAGCTCACTTTACAGATTCGGGGAGACCCAGTACTTC.

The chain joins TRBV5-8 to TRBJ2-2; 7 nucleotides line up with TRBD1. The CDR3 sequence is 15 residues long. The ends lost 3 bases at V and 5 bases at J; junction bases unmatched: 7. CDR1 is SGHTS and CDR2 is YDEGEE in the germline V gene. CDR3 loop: CASSSSTGATGELFF. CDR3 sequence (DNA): TGTGCCAGCAGCTCTAGTACAGGGGCAACCGGGGAGCTGTTTTTT.

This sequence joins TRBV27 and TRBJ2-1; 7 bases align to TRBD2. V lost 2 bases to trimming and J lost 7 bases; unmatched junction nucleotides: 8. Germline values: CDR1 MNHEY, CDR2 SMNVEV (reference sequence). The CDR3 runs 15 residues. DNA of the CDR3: TGTGCCAGCAGTTTAATGGCCATCGGGGGGAATGAGCAGTTCTTC. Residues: CASSLMAIGGNEQFF.

This CDR3 reads CASSLVAGLNQPQHF. The CDR3 DNA sequence: TGTGCCAGCAGCTTGGTGGCAGGCCTAAATCAGCCCCAGCATTTT. V gene TRBV5-5 combines with J gene TRBJ1-5; D not resolved. Germline lookup yields CDR1 SGHKS and CDR2 YYEKEE (reference sequence). Trimming pared 0 bases from V and 4 bases from J, leaving 11 bases between. The CDR3 covers 15 residues.

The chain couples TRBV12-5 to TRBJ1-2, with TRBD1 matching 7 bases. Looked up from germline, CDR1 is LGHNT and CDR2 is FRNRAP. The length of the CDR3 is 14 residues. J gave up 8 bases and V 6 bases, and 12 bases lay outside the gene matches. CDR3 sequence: CASGPARAGGGYTF. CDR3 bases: TGTGCTAGTGGCCCCGCCCGGGCAGGGGGAGGCTACACCTTC.

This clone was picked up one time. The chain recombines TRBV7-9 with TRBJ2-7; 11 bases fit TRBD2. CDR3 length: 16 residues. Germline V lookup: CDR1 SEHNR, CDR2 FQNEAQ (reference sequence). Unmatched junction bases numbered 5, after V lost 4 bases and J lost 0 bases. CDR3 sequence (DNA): TGTGCCAGCAGCTCAGCGACTAGCGGGATCTCCTACGAGCAGTACTTC. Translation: CASSSATSGISYEQYF. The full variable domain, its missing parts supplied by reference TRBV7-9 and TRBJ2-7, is DTGVSQNPRHKITKRGQNVTFRCDPISEHNRLYWYRQTLGQGPEFLTYFQNEAQLEKSRLLSDRFSAERPKGSFSTLEIQRTEQGDSAMYLCASSSATSGISYEQYFGPGTRLTVT.

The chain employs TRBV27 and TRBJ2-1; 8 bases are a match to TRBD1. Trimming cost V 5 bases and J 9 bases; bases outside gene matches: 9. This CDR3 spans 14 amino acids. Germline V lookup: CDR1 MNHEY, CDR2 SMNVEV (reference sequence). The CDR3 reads CASSPLAGGGEQFF. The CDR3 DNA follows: TGTGCCAGCAGTCCTCTTGCAGGGGGCGGTGAGCAGTTCTTC.

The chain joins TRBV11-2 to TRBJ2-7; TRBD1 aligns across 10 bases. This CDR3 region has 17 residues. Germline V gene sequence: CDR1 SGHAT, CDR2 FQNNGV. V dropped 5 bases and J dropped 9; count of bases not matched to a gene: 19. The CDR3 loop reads CASSPSPGTGVSLGQYF. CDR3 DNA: TGTGCCAGCAGCCCATCCCCCGGGACAGGGGTTAGTCTCGGGCAGTACTTC.

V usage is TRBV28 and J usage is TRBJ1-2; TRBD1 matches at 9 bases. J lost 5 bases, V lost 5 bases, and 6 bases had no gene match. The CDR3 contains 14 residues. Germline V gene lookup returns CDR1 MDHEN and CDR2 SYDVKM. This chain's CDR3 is CASSQQGAFYGYTF. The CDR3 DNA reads TGTGCCAGCAGTCAACAGGGGGCGTTTTATGGCTACACCTTC.